This is a list of T cell receptor beta chains from one sample in a study of human T cells and chemical hapten exposure. TCRdb processed the RACE reads anew with MiXCR; each CDR3 protein has one entry. The sample includes some 350,000 distinct CDR3 sequences, around 7% of them seen just once. The input for sequencing was whole blood, taken in connection with sensitization to the hapten diphenylcyclopropenone (DPC). The source is a woman aged 18-30 years with alopecia areata. Some clones in this sample may be carry-over from other donors' samples. Both conserved end residues are part of each CDR3. The D gene is left open where the match is weak. Size values are once, few and many counts, or a class for expanded clones, and some rows have none.

d_gene | abundance | j_gene | v_gene | CDR3aa | CDR3nt
. | many | TRBJ2-2 | TRBV29-1 | CSVEKQMNTGELFF | TGCAGCGTTGAAAAGCAGATGAACACCGGGGAGCTGTTTTTT
. | . | TRBJ1-5 | TRBV6-2/TRBV6-3 | CASSQTPYSNQPQHF | TGTGCCAGCAGCCAGACACCGTATAGCAATCAGCCCCAGCATTTT
TRBD1 | . | TRBJ1-2 | TRBV10-3 | CATTGGEYYGYTF | TGTGCCACCACAGGGGGGGAATATTATGGCTACACCTTC
. | many | TRBJ1-5 | TRBV11-2 | CASSPGTISNQPQHF | TGTGCCAGCAGCCCCGGAACGATTAGCAATCAGCCCCAGCATTTT
TRBD2 | few | TRBJ2-7 | TRBV29-1 | CSVERGRF | TGCAGCGTCGAGCGGGGTCGTTTC
TRBD1 | few | TRBJ1-1 | TRBV4-3 | CASSQVEGTGKAFF | TGCGCCAGCAGCCAAGTTGAGGGGACAGGGAAAGCTTTCTTT
. | few | TRBJ1-6 | TRBV27 | CASSPYFNSPLHF | TGTGCCAGCAGTCCCTACTTCAATTCACCCCTCCACTTT
TRBD1 | few | TRBJ2-5 | TRBV24-1 | CATSDGTGEETQYF | TGTGCCACCAGTGACGGGACAGGGGAAGAGACCCAGTACTTC
. | . | TRBJ2-4 | TRBV6-5 | CASSWGQGVNIQYF | TGTGCCAGCAGTTGGGGTCAGGGTGTGAACATTCAGTACTTC
. | . | TRBJ1-1 | TRBV11-2 | CASSPTHGSTEAFF | TGTGCCAGCAGTCCAACACATGGGAGCACTGAAGCTTTCTTT
TRBD2 | many | TRBJ2-1 | TRBV6-5 | CASSSTSRSEQFF | TGTGCCAGCAGCTCGACTAGCCGGAGTGAGCAGTTCTTC
. | many | TRBJ1-1 | TRBV4-3 | CASSHSGGYSTEAFF | TGCGCCAGCAGCCATTCTGGGGGGTACAGCACTGAAGCTTTCTTT
. | many | TRBJ1-5 | TRBV29-1 | CSVEDGQAGQPQHF | TGCAGCGTTGAAGATGGGCAGGCGGGTCAGCCCCAGCATTTT
. | many | TRBJ1-1 | TRBV3-1 | CASSQKGIEAFF | TGTGCCAGCAGTCAAAAGGGGATTGAAGCTTTCTTT
. | few | TRBJ1-1 | TRBV2 | CASSADIWAEAFF | TGTGCCAGCAGTGCGGACATTTGGGCTGAAGCTTTCTTT
. | few | TRBJ2-5 | TRBV6-2/TRBV6-3 | CASTAPIRTQGYQETQYF | TGTGCCAGCACCGCGCCGATCCGAACTCAGGGGTACCAAGAGACCCAGTACTTC